The source of this T cell receptor beta chain is a study of T-cell reconstitution after alpha-beta-depleted transplantation in children. Study-wide results and limits: At day 60, the high TCRbeta diversity found in some patients originated from recipient T cells and thymic progenitors that had survived. One year after transplant, T-cell counts and diversity came mostly from newly produced T cells.

TCRbeta library construction was performed incorporating unique molecular identifiers. TCRdb recomputed calls from the PCR reads with MiXCR, one row per CDR3 protein. Seen here are approximately 130,000 distinct CDR3 sequences, roughly 10% observed once, and the top ten hold around 24%. Details on this clonotype: Its specificity is unknown.

The receptor comes from a girl under two years old who had a stem cell transplant for combined immunodeficiency, so the T cells may come from the graft donor. The specimen comprised PBMCs, mostly from graft donor cells, sampled 180 days after TCRalphabeta/CD19-depleted stem cell transplant.

CDR3 DNA: TGTGCCAGCAGTTGGGGGGGACCTTACAATGAGCAGTTCTTC. It encodes CASSWGGPYNEQFF. The chain recombines TRBV27 with TRBJ2-1; TRBD2 agrees at 7 bases. The trim removed 4 bases at V and 4 bases at J, leaving 4 bases unmatched. The CDR3 covers 14 residues. Germline V gene sequence: CDR1 MNHEY, CDR2 SMNVEV (reference sequence).